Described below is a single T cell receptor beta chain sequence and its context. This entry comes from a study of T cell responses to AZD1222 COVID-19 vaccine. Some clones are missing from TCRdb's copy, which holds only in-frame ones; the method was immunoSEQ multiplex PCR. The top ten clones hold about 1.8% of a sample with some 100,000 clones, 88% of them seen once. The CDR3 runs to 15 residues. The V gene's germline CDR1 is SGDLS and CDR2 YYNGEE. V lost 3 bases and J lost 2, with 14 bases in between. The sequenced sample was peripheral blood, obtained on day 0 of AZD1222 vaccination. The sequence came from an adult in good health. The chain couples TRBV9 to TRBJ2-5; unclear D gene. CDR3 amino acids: CASSAGEATQETQYF. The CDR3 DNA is TGTGCCAGCAGCGCAGGTGAGGCTACACAAGAGACCCAGTACTTC.